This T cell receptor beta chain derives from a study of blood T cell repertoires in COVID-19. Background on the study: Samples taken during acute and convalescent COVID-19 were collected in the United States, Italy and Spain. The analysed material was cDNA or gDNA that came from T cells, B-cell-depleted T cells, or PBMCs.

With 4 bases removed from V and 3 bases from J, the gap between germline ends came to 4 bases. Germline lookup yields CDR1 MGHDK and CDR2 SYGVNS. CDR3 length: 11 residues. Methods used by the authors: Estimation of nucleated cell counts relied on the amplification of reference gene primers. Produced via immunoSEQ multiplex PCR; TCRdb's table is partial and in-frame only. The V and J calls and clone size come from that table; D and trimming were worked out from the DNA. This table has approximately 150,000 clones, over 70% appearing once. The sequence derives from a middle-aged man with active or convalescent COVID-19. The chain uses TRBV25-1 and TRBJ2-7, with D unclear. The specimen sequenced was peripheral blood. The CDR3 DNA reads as TGTGCCAGCAGTGCCTTCTACGAGCAGTACTTC. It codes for CASSAFYEQYF.